Presented here are 31 T cell receptor beta chains from one specimen sequenced in a study of blood T cell repertoires in COVID-19. This table comes from immunoSEQ multiplex PCR, and its TCRdb copy is limited to in-frame clones, with some not included. The sample has approximately 210,000 clones, 83% seen once. The sample consisted of peripheral blood. These receptors all come from an older woman with active or convalescent COVID-19.

The chain combines TRBV6-5 with TRBJ1-4; D gene uncertain. Germline V gene data show CDR1 as MNHEY and CDR2 as SVGAGI. The ends were cut back, 6 bases at V and 8 bases at J, with 13 bases in the middle. This CDR3 has 13 residues. The CDR3 DNA reads TGTGCCAGCAGGCCCCTGTCCGGGGAAAAACTGTTTTTT. It encodes CASRPLSGEKLFF.

This clone appeared a single time. The chain couples TRBV6-2 or TRBV6-3 to TRBJ2-1; 9 nucleotides line up with TRBD2. Germline CDR1 reads MNHEY; CDR2 reads SVGEGT. The CDR3 loop spans 17 amino acids. Trimming took 2 bases from V and 4 from J; bases not matched to a gene: 9. CDR3 region: CASSYRRRGGAYNEQFF. CDR3 DNA: TGTGCCAGCAGTTACCGCCGACGCGGGGGGGCTTACAATGAGCAGTTCTTC.

V usage is TRBV5-8 and J usage is TRBJ1-2; 9 positions match TRBD1. Germline V gives CDR1 SGHTS, CDR2 YDEGEE. The CDR3 consists of 15 residues. With 3 bases clipped from V and 0 bases from J, the junction kept 3 bases outside the gene matches. The DNA of the CDR3 is TGTGCCAGCAGCTGGACAGGGGAAGCTAACTATGGCTACACCTTC. Its protein product is CASSWTGEANYGYTF.

The chain employs TRBV11-1 and TRBJ2-7; D call uncertain. The CDR3 sequence is 13 residues long. The V gene's germline CDR1 is SGHAT and CDR2 FQDESV (reference sequence). V dropped 3 bases and J dropped 4 bases, with 10 bases sitting between them. CDR3 region: CASSLEPSYEQYF. The CDR3 DNA follows: TGTGCCAGCAGCTTGGAGCCATCATACGAGCAGTACTTC.

The chain employs TRBV28 and TRBJ2-5, with TRBD1 matching over 12 bases. The junction had 7 bases not matched to a gene; V was cut back by 6 bases and J by 5 bases. Germline V lookup: CDR1 MDHEN, CDR2 SYDVKM. The CDR3 has 15 amino acids. CDR3 residues: CASRGGTGGFETQYF. The DNA of the CDR3 is TGTGCCAGCAGGGGGGGGACAGGGGGCTTCGAGACCCAGTACTTC. Looking up the rest from reference TRBV28 and TRBJ2-5 gives the full variable domain: DVKVTQSSRYLVKRTGEKVFLECVQDMDHENMFWYRQDPGLGLRLIYFSYDVKMKEKGDIPEGYSVSREKKERFSLILESASTNQTSMYLCASRGGTGGFETQYFGPGTRLLVL.

This chain uses TRBV19 with TRBJ1-2, with a weak D call TRBD1 (6 bases). The germline CDR1 and CDR2 sequences are LNHDA and SQIVND (reference sequence). The CDR3 is 13 amino acids. Trimming left V 5 bases short and J 4 bases short, with 11 bases between. For the CDR3, the DNA is TGTGCCAGTAGTGAGAGGGGGATCTATGGCTACACCTTC. Amino acids: CASSERGIYGYTF.

The rearrangement joins TRBV2 to TRBJ2-1; D is possibly TRBD2 (5 bases). CDR3 length: 12 residues. CDR1 is SNHLY, CDR2 FYNNEI, per germline. With 4 bases removed from V and 8 bases from J, the gap between germline ends came to 9 bases. In DNA form, the CDR3 reads TGTGCCAGCAGTGGAACTAGTTATGAGCAGTTCTTC. Protein sequence: CASSGTSYEQFF. The full variable domain, with the rest looked up from reference TRBV2 and TRBJ2-1, is EPEVTQTPSHQVTQMGQEVILRCVPISNHLYFYWYRQILGQKVEFLVSFYNNEISEKSEIFDDQFSVERPDGSNFTLKIRSTKLEDSAMYFCASSGTSYEQFFGPGTRLTVL.

The chain employs TRBV20-1 and TRBJ1-4; D remains ambiguous. This CDR3 region has 14 residues. Between the trimmed V and J ends, which lost 4 bases and 4 bases, there was a span of 13 bases. Germline values: CDR1 DFQATT, CDR2 SNEGSKA (reference sequence). CDR3 region: CSAIEAGGNEKLFF. The DNA of the CDR3 is TGCAGTGCTATTGAGGCAGGTGGTAATGAAAAACTGTTTTTT.

V gene TRBV19 combines with J gene TRBJ1-2; D may be TRBD1 (6 bases). The CDR3 totals 17 residues. V was cut by 4 bases and J by 2 bases, with 20 bases left in between. CDR1 and CDR2 from the germline V gene are LNHDA and SQIVND (reference sequence). In DNA, the CDR3 is TGTGCCAGTAGTAGGACAGCCCAGAGGTTGGTCAACTATGGCTACACCTTC. Protein product: CASSRTAQRLVNYGYTF.

This clone came up once. V usage is TRBV30 and J usage is TRBJ1-1; 7 bases agree with TRBD1. Germline V lookup: CDR1 GTSNPN, CDR2 SVGIG (reference sequence). The V segment lost 1 base and the J segment 1 base; nucleotides outside the gene matches: 6. The CDR3 extends over 15 amino acids. CDR3 DNA: TGTGCCTGGAGTGCAGCCGGGACAGCGAACACTGAAGCTTTCTTT. Translated: CAWSAAGTANTEAFF.

In its sample, this clone was seen many times. The chain couples TRBV3-1 (or the pseudogene TRBV3-2) to TRBJ1-2; perhaps TRBD1 as D (6 bases). The CDR3 runs 14 residues. Trimming removed 1 base at V and 6 bases at J, with 12 bases between. The germline V gene encodes CDR1 LGHDT and CDR2 YNNKEL (reference sequence). The CDR3 loop reads CASSQATAGDGYTF. CDR3 DNA: TGTGCCAGCAGCCAAGCCACGGCAGGGGATGGCTACACCTTC.

V and J are TRBV10-3 and TRBJ1-4; D remains ambiguous. Trimming took off 3 bases at V and 5 bases at J, with 10 bases between the two ends. Germline values: CDR1 ENHRY, CDR2 SYGVKD. This CDR3 contains 14 residues. This CDR3 is CAISETAPNEKLFF. The CDR3 DNA is TGTGCCATCAGTGAAACAGCTCCCAATGAAAAACTGTTTTTT.

V gene TRBV7-8 combines with J gene TRBJ1-2, with 7 positions matching TRBD1. Germline loops: CDR1 SGHVS, CDR2 FQNEAQ. V gave up 5 bases and J gave up 3 bases; unmatched junction bases: 15. The length of the CDR3 is 17 residues. The CDR3 here is CASSLLDRVLSDYGYTF. DNA of the CDR3: TGTGCCAGCAGCCTCCTTGACAGGGTTCTAAGTGACTATGGCTACACCTTC.

This chain joins TRBV14 and TRBJ1-6; D possibly corresponds to TRBD1 (5 bases). Germline CDR1 is SGHDN and CDR2 is FVKESK. V was clipped by 0 bases and J by 3 bases, with 12 bases between them. CDR3 length equals 17 residues. CDR3 region: CASSQDLTGIYNSPLHF. As DNA, the CDR3 is TGTGCCAGCAGCCAAGATCTTACAGGCATCTATAATTCACCCCTCCACTTT.

The rearrangement joins TRBV19 to TRBJ1-4; no firm D call. The V gene's germline CDR1 is LNHDA and CDR2 SQIVND (reference sequence). With 4 bases removed from V and 5 bases from J, the gap between germline ends came to 8 bases. The CDR3 covers 13 residues. The CDR3 sequence: CASSKSENEKLFF. The CDR3 nucleotides read TGTGCCAGTAGTAAATCGGAGAATGAAAAACTGTTTTTT.

The chain couples TRBV9 to TRBJ2-7; TRBD2 is a possible D gene (6 bases). The CDR3 length is 14 residues. V lost 0 bases to trimming and J lost 0 bases, with 7 bases between them. Germline lookup yields CDR1 SGDLS and CDR2 YYNGEE. The DNA of the CDR3 is TGTGCCAGCAGCGTAGGGGGGGTCTCCTACGAGCAGTACTTC. Amino acids: CASSVGGVSYEQYF.

The rearrangement links TRBV2 to TRBJ1-5, with D unclear. The CDR3 covers 14 residues. Trimming cost V 4 bases and J 4 bases, with 11 bases left between them. CDR1 and CDR2 from the germline V gene are SNHLY and FYNNEI. The DNA for the CDR3 is TGTGCCAGCAGTGGGACTCTAGGGAATCAGCCCCAGCATTTT. As protein: CASSGTLGNQPQHF. Full variable domain (remainder filled in from reference TRBV2 and TRBJ1-5): EPEVTQTPSHQVTQMGQEVILRCVPISNHLYFYWYRQILGQKVEFLVSFYNNEISEKSEIFDDQFSVERPDGSNFTLKIRSTKLEDSAMYFCASSGTLGNQPQHFGDGTRLSIL.

The genes are TRBV18 and TRBJ2-4; 9 nucleotides match TRBD1. The CDR3 totals 14 residues. After removal of 1 base from V and 9 bases from J, the junction contained 4 bases not matched to a gene. The germline CDR1 and CDR2 sequences are KGHSH and LQKENI. The CDR3 DNA reads TGTGCCAGCTCACCACGGACAGGGGAGCCCATTCAGTACTTC. Protein sequence: CASSPRTGEPIQYF.

The CDR3 DNA sequence: TGCGCCAGCAGCTTGGCGGGATTGGAGGCTGAAGCTTTCTTT. Its protein is CASSLAGLEAEAFF. The chain carries TRBV5-1 and TRBJ1-1; D is unresolved. The CDR3 spans 14 residues. Germline CDR1 reads SGHRS; CDR2 reads YFSETQ. V shed 0 bases and J shed 6 bases, with 12 bases lying between them.

The chain combines TRBV7-2 with TRBJ1-2, with 8 bases aligning to TRBD1. From germline, CDR1 is SGHTA and CDR2 FQGNSA. V lost 6 bases, J lost 7 bases, and 7 bases stayed unmatched. The CDR3 spans 13 residues. DNA for the CDR3: TGTGCCAGCAGACAGGGGGGCGAGAGTGGCTACACCTTC. It specifies CASRQGGESGYTF.

This chain connects TRBV9 to TRBJ1-5; perhaps TRBD1 as D (5 bases). V was shortened by 1 base and J by 5 bases, with 13 bases between the two germline ends. Germline CDR1 SGDLS, CDR2 YYNGEE. The CDR3 is 15 residues long. The CDR3 sequence: CASSVSVGQYQPQHF. The DNA for the CDR3 is TGTGCCAGCAGCGTAAGTGTGGGGCAATATCAGCCCCAGCATTTT.

The J gene is TRBJ1-6, the V gene TRBV13; the D gene is possibly TRBD1 (5 bases). CDR1 is PRHDT and CDR2 is FYEKMQ in the germline V gene (reference sequence). The CDR3 has 13 amino acids. Trimming stripped 0 bases from V and 8 bases from J, with 5 bases between. For the CDR3, the DNA is TGTGCCAGCAGCTTAGGACAGGATTCACCCCTCCACTTT. Residues: CASSLGQDSPLHF.

The CDR3 region has the DNA TGCAGCGTTGAAGATCAGGGATACACCGGGGAGCTGTTTTTT. This codes for CSVEDQGYTGELFF. V and J are TRBV29-1 and TRBJ2-2; tentatively, D is TRBD1 (5 bases). Trimming cost V 0 bases and J 3 bases, with 8 bases left between them. Germline V gene sequence: CDR1 SQVTM, CDR2 ANQGSEA. This CDR3 has 14 residues.

The chain combines TRBV4-1 with TRBJ1-5; 7 positions agree with TRBD1. Germline CDR1 MGHRA, CDR2 YSYEKL. There are 14 residues in the CDR3. Germline trimming cut 4 bases from V and 3 bases from J; bases unmatched to any gene: 3. For the CDR3, the DNA is TGCGCCAGCAGCCGGGACAGTACCAATCAGCCCCAGCATTTT. The encoded protein is CASSRDSTNQPQHF.

The chain combines TRBV7-9 with TRBJ2-1, with no clear D. V was shortened by 6 bases and J by 9 bases, with 9 bases between the two germline ends. Germline V gene sequence: CDR1 SEHNR, CDR2 FQNEAQ (reference sequence). The CDR3 covers 11 residues. CDR3 protein: CASRMAVEQFF. The CDR3 DNA follows: TGTGCCAGCAGGATGGCGGTTGAGCAGTTCTTC.

V usage is TRBV5-4 and J usage is TRBJ1-1, with 7 bases that match TRBD1. Trimming at V came to 2 bases and at J to 4 bases, leaving 8 bases not matched to a gene. CDR3 length: 15 residues. Per the germline V gene, CDR1 is SGHNT and CDR2 is YYREEE (reference sequence). CDR3 amino acids: CASSLGTAQATEAFF. The CDR3, as DNA: TGTGCCAGCAGCTTAGGGACAGCCCAGGCCACTGAAGCTTTCTTT. The whole variable domain, remainder taken from reference TRBV5-4 and TRBJ1-1, is ETGVTQSPTHLIKTRGQQVTLRCSSQSGHNTVSWYQQALGQGPQFIFQYYREEENGRGNFPPRFSGLQFPNYSSELNVNALELDDSALYLCASSLGTAQATEAFFGQGTRLTVV.

The chain has TRBV6-1 and TRBJ2-7; TRBD2 matches at 11 bases. CDR1 is MNHNS, CDR2 SASEGT, per germline. J was trimmed by 2 bases and V by 1 base; bases with no gene match: 4. This CDR3 has 16 residues. The CDR3 bases are TGTGCCAGCAGTGAAGGCCCACTAGCGGGAGCCTACGAGCAGTACTTC. The encoded protein is CASSEGPLAGAYEQYF.

The gene calls are TRBV7-2 and TRBJ1-5; 11 bases agree with TRBD1. V shed 5 bases and J 4 bases; nucleotides not matched to a gene: 7. Germline assignment: CDR1 SGHTA and CDR2 FQGNSA. The CDR3 length is 16 residues. The CDR3 DNA reads TGTGCCAGCAGCCACGGACAGGGGGCCCTGAATCAGCCCCAGCATTTT. It translates to CASSHGQGALNQPQHF.

The rearrangement links TRBV6-6 to TRBJ2-1, with TRBD2 matching 7 bases. V dropped 7 bases and J dropped 8; count of bases not matched to a gene: 5. Germline CDR1 reads MNHNY; CDR2 reads SVGAGI (reference sequence). The CDR3 is 12 residues long. The CDR3 DNA is TGTGCCAGCACCATTGGGGGGGATGAGCAGTTCTTC. Translating gives CASTIGGDEQFF.

V usage is TRBV7-3 and J usage is TRBJ1-2; tentatively, D is TRBD1 (5 bases). V was shortened by 5 bases and J by 0 bases, with 10 bases between the two germline ends. There are 14 residues in the CDR3. The germline CDR1 and CDR2 sequences are SGHTA and FQGTGA. CDR3 sequence: CASSPTTANYGYTF. In DNA form, the CDR3 reads TGTGCCAGCAGCCCGACGACAGCTAACTATGGCTACACCTTC.

This sequence joins TRBV7-9 and TRBJ2-7, with 7 positions matching TRBD1. The CDR3 totals 13 residues. Germline V lookup: CDR1 SEHNR, CDR2 FQNEAQ (reference sequence). The junction had 1 base not matched to a gene; V was cut back by 1 base and J by 4 bases. The CDR3 DNA reads TGTGCCAGCAGCTTAGGGACAGGTTACGAGCAGTACTTC. This encodes CASSLGTGYEQYF.